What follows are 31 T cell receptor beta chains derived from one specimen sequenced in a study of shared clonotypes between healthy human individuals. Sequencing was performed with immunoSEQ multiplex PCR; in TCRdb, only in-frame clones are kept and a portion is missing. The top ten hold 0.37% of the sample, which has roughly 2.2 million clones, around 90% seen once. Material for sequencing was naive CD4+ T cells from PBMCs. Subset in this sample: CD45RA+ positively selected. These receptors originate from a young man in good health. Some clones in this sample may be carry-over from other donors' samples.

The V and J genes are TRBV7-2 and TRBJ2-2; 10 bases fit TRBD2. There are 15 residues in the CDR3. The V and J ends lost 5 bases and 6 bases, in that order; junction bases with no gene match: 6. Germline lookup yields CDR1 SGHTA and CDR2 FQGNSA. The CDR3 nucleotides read TGTGCCAGCAGCCCCCCTAGCGGGAGCCCCGGGGAGCTGTTTTTT. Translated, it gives CASSPPSGSPGELFF. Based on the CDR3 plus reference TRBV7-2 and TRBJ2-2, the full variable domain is GAGVSQSPSNKVTEKGKDVELRCDPISGHTALYWYRQSLGQGLEFLIYFQGNSAPDKSGLPSDRFSAERTGGSVSTLTIQRTQQEDSAVYLCASSPPSGSPGELFFGEGSRLTVL.

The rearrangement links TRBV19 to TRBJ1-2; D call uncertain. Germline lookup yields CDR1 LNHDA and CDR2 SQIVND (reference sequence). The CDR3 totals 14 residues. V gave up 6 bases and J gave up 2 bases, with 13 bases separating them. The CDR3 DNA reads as TGTGCCAGTAGAAGATCCGTTGCGAACTATGGCTACACCTTC. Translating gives CASRRSVANYGYTF. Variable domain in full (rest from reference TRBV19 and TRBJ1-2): DGGITQSPKYLFRKEGQNVTLSCEQNLNHDAMYWYRQDPGQGLRLIYYSQIVNDFQKGDIAEGYSVSREKKESFPLTVTSAQKNPTAFYLCASRRSVANYGYTFGSGTRLTVV.

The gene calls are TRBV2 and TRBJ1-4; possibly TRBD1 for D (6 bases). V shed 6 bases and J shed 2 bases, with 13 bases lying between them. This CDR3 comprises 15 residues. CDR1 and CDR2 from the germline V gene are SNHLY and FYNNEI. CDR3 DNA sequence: TGTGCCAGCAGCGAACAGGGAGGCACTAATGAAAAACTGTTTTTT. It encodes CASSEQGGTNEKLFF.

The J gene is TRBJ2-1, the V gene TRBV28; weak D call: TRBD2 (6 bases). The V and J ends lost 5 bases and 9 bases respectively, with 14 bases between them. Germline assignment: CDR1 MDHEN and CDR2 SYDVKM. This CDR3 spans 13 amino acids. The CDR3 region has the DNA TGTGCCAGCAGTACTAGCCTAAGGGTTGAGCAGTTCTTC. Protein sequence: CASSTSLRVEQFF.

The CDR3 DNA reads TGTGCCAGCAGCTTCCGACACCTTAAAGAGACCCAGTACTTC. This encodes CASSFRHLKETQYF. The chain employs TRBV5-6 and TRBJ2-5; D gene ambiguous. Germline V gives CDR1 SGHDT, CDR2 YYEEEE. The CDR3 is made up of 14 amino acids. Trimming left V 2 bases short and J 3 bases short, with 11 bases between.

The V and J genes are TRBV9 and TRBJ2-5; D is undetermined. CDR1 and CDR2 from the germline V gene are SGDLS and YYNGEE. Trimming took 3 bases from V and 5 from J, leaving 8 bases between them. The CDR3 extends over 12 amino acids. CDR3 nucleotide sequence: TGTGCCAGCAGCGACCCCCGGGAGACCCAGTACTTC. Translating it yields CASSDPRETQYF.

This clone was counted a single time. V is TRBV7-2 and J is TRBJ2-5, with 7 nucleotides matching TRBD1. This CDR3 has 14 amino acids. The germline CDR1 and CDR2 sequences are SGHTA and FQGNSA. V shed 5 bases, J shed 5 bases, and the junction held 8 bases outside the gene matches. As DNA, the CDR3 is TGTGCCAGCAGCCGGGACAGCTCCCCGGAGACCCAGTACTTC. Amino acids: CASSRDSSPETQYF. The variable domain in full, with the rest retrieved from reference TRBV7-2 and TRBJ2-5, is GAGVSQSPSNKVTEKGKDVELRCDPISGHTALYWYRQSLGQGLEFLIYFQGNSAPDKSGLPSDRFSAERTGGSVSTLTIQRTQQEDSAVYLCASSRDSSPETQYFGPGTRLLVL.

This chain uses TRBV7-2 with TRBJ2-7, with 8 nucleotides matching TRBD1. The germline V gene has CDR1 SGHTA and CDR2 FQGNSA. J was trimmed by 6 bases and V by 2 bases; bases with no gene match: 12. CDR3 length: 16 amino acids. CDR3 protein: CASSLSPGQGPSEQYF. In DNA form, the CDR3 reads TGTGCCAGCAGCTTATCACCCGGACAGGGCCCCTCCGAGCAGTACTTC. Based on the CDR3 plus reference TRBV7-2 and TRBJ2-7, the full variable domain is GAGVSQSPSNKVTEKGKDVELRCDPISGHTALYWYRQSLGQGLEFLIYFQGNSAPDKSGLPSDRFSAERTGGSVSTLTIQRTQQEDSAVYLCASSLSPGQGPSEQYFGPGTRLTVT.

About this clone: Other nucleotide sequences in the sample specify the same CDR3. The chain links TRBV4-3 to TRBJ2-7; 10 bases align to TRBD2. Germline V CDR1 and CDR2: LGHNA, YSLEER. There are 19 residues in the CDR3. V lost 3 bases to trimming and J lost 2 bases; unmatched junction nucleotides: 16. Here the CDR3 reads CASSQEGGAGLADTYEQYF. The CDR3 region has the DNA TGCGCCAGCAGCCAGGAAGGGGGCGCAGGACTAGCGGACACCTACGAGCAGTACTTC.

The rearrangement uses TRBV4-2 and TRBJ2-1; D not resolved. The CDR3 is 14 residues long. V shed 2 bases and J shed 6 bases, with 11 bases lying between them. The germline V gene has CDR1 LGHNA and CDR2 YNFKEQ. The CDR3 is CASSQPLRSNEQFF. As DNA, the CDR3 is TGTGCCAGCAGCCAACCCTTGAGGAGCAATGAGCAGTTCTTC.

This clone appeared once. The CDR3 DNA sequence: TGCAGCGCCGAGGTTACGGCCGGGGAGCTGTTTTTT. This sequence encodes CSAEVTAGELFF. The gene calls are TRBV29-1 and TRBJ2-2; no clear D. Germline CDR1 reads SQVTM; CDR2 reads ANQGSEA. Trimming removed 7 bases from V and 6 bases from J, with 12 bases in between. This CDR3 has 12 residues.

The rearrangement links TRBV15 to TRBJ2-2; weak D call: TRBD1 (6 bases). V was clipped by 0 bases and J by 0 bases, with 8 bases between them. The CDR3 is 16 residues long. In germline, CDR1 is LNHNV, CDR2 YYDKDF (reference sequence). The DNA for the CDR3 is TGTGCCACCAGCAGAGATGCAGGGGCGAACACCGGGGAGCTGTTTTTT. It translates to CATSRDAGANTGELFF.

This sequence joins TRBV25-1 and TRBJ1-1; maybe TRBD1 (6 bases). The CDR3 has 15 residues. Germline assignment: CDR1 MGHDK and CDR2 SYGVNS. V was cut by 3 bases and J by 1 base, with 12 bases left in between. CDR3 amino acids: CASSDHLQGNTEAFF. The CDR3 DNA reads TGTGCCAGCAGTGACCATCTACAGGGGAACACTGAAGCTTTCTTT.

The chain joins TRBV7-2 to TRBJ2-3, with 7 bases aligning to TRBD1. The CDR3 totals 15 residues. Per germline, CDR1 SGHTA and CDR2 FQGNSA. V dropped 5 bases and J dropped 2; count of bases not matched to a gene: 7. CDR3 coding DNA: TGTGCCAGCAGCCTATGGACAGGATCCACAGATACGCAGTATTTT. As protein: CASSLWTGSTDTQYF.

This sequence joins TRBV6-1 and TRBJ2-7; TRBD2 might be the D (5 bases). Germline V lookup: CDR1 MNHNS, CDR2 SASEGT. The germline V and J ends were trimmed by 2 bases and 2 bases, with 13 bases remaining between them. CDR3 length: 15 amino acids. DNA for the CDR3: TGTGCCAGCAGTGAATTGAGGGTAATTCCCTACGAGCAGTACTTC. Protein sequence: CASSELRVIPYEQYF.

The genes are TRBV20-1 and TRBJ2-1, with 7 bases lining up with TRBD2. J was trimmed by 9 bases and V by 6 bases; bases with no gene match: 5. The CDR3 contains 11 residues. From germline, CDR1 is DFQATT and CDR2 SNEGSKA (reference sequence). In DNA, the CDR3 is TGCAGTGCCTCGACTAGCCCTGAGCAGTTCTTC. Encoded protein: CSASTSPEQFF.

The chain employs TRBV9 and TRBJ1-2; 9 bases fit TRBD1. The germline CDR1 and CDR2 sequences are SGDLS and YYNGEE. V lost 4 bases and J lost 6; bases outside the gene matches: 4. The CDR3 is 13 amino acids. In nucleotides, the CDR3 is TGTGCCAGCAGCAAACAGGGGGCCGATGGCTACACCTTC. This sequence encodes CASSKQGADGYTF.

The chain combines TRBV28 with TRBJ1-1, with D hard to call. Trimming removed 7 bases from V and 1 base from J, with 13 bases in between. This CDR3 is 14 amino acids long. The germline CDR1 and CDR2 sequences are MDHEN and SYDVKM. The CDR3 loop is CASTPRVKNTEAFF. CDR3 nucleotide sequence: TGTGCCAGCACCCCCCGTGTAAAGAACACTGAAGCTTTCTTT.

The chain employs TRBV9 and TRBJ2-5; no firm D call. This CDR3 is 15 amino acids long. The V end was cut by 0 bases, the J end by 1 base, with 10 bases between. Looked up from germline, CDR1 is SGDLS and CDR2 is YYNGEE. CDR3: CASSVGPAPQETQYF. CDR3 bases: TGTGCCAGCAGCGTAGGTCCCGCCCCCCAAGAGACCCAGTACTTC. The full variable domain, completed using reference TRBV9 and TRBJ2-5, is DSGVTQTPKHLITATGQRVTLRCSPRSGDLSVYWYQQSLDQGLQFLIQYYNGEERAKGNILERFSAQQFPDLHSELNLSSLELGDSALYFCASSVGPAPQETQYFGPGTRLLVL.

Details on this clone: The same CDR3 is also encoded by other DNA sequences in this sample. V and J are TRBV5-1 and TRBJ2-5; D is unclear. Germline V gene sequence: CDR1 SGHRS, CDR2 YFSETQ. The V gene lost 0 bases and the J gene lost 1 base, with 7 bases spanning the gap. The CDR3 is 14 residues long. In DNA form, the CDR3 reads TGCGCCAGCAGCTTGGAGCAGCCCCAAGAGACCCAGTACTTC. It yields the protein CASSLEQPQETQYF. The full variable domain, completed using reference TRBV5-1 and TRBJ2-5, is KAGVTQTPRYLIKTRGQQVTLSCSPISGHRSVSWYQQTPGQGLQFLFEYFSETQRNKGNFPGRFSGRQFSNSRSEMNVSTLELGDSALYLCASSLEQPQETQYFGPGTRLLVL.

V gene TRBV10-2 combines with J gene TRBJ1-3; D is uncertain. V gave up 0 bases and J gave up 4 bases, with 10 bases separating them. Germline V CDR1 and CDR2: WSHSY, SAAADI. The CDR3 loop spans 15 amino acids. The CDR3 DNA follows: TGCGCCAGCAGTGAGTCCGTGACGGGGGGAAACACCATATATTTT. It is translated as CASSESVTGGNTIYF.

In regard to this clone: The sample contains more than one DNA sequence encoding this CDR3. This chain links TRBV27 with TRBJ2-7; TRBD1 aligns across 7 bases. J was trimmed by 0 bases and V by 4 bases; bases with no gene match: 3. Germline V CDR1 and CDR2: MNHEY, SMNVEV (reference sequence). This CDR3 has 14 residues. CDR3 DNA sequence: TGTGCCAGCAGTTCAAGACAGGGCTCCTACGAGCAGTACTTC. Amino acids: CASSSRQGSYEQYF.

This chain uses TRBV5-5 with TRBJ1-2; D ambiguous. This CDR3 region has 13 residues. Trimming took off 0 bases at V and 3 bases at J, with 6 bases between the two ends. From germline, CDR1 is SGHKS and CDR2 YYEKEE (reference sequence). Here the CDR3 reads CASSLDNYYGYTF. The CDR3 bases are TGTGCCAGCAGCTTGGATAACTACTATGGCTACACCTTC.

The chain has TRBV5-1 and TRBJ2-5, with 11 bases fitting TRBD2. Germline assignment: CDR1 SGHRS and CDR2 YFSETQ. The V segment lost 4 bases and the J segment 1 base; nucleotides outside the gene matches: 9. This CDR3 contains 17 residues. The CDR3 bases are TGCGCCAGCAGCGCAATACCCCTAGCGGGGGGCCAAGAGACCCAGTACTTC. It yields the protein CASSAIPLAGGQETQYF.

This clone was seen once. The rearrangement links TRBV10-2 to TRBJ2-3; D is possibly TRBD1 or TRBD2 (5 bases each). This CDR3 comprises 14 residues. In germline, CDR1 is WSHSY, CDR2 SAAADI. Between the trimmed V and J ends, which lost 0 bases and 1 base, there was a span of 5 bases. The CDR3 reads CASSESGGTDTQYF. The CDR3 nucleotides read TGCGCCAGCAGTGAGTCGGGGGGCACAGATACGCAGTATTTT.

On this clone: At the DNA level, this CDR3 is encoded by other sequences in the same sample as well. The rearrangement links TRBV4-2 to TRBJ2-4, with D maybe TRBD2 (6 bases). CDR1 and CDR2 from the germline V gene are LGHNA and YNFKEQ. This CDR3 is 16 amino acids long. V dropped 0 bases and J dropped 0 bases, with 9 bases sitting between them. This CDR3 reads CASSQDWDLAKNIQYF. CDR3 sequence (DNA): TGTGCCAGCAGCCAAGACTGGGACTTAGCCAAAAACATTCAGTACTTC.

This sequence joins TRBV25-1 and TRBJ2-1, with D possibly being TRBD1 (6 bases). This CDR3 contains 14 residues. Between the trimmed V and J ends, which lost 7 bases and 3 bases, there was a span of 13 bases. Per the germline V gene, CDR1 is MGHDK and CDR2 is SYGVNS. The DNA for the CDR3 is TGTGCCAGCATGGGGGCCCCGAGCTACAATGAGCAGTTCTTC. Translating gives CASMGAPSYNEQFF.

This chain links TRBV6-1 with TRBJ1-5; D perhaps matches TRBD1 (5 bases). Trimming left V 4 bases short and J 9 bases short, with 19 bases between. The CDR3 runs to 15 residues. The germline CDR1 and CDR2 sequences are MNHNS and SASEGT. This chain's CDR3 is CASSGGTGGQGPQHF. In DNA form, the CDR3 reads TGTGCCAGCAGTGGGGGAACTGGTGGGCAGGGGCCCCAGCATTTT.

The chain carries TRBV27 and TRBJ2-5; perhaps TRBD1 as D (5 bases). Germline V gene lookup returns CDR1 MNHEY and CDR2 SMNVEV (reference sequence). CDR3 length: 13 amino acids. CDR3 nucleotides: TGTGCTTCGTCCCGTAGACAGTCCATGACCCAGTACTTC. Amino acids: CASSRRQSMTQYF.

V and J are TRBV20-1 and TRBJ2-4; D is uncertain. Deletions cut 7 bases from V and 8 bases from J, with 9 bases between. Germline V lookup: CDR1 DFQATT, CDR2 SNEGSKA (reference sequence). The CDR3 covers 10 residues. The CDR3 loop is CSGHRDIQYF. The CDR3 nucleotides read TGCAGTGGGCACCGGGACATTCAGTACTTC.

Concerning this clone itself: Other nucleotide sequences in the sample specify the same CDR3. Written as DNA, the CDR3 is TGTGCCAGCAGTGGGAGGAATGAGCAGTTCTTC. Amino acids: CASSGRNEQFF. The V call is TRBV2, the J call TRBJ2-1; D is perhaps TRBD2 (5 bases). V lost 4 bases to trimming and J lost 7 bases, with 5 bases between them. Germline V lookup: CDR1 SNHLY, CDR2 FYNNEI. This CDR3 comprises 11 residues.